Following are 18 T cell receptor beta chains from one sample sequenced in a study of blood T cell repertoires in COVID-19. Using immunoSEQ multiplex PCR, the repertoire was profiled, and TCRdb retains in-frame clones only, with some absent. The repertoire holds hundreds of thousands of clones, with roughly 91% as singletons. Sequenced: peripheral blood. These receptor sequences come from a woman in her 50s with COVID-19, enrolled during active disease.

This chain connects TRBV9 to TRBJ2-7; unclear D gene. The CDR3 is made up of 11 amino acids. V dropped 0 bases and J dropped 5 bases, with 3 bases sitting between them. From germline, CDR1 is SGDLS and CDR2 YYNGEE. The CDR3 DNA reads TGTGCCAGCAGCGTAGCGGACGAGCAGTACTTC. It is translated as CASSVADEQYF.

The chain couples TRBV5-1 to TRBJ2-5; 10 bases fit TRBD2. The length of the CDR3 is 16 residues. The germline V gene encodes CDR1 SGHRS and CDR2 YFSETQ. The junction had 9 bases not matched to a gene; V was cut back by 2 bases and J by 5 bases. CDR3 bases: TGCGCCAGCAGCTTCCTAGCGGGGGCAGATCGGGAGACCCAGTACTTC. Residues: CASSFLAGADRETQYF. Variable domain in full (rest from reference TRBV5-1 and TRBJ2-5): KAGVTQTPRYLIKTRGQQVTLSCSPISGHRSVSWYQQTPGQGLQFLFEYFSETQRNKGNFPGRFSGRQFSNSRSEMNVSTLELGDSALYLCASSFLAGADRETQYFGPGTRLLVL.

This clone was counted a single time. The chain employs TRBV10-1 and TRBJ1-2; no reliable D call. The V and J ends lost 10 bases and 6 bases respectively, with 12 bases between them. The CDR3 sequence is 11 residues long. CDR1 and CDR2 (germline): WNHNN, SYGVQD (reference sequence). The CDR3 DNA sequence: TGCGCCACCTTGAAGAGGGATGGCTACACCTTC. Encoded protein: CATLKRDGYTF.

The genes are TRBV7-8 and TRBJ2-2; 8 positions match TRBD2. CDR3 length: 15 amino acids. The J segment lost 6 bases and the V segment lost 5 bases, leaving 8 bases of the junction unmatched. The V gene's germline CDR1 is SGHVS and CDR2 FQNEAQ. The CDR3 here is CASSAGVAGSGELFF. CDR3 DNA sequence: TGTGCCAGCAGCGCGGGAGTAGCGGGGTCCGGGGAGCTGTTTTTT.

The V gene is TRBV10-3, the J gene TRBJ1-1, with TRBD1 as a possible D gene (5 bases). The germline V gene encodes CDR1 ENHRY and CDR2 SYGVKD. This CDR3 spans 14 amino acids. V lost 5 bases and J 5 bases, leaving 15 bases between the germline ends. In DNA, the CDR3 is TGTGCCATCAGTCTTCCTGGTGGGGGGACTGAAGCTTTCTTT. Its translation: CAISLPGGGTEAFF.

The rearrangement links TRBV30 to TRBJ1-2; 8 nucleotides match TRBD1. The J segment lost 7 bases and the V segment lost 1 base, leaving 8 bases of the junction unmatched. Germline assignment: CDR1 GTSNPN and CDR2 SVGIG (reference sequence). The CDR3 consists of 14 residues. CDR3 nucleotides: TGTGCCTGGAGTGGGACAGGGCGCGCGGGTGGCTACACCTTC. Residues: CAWSGTGRAGGYTF.

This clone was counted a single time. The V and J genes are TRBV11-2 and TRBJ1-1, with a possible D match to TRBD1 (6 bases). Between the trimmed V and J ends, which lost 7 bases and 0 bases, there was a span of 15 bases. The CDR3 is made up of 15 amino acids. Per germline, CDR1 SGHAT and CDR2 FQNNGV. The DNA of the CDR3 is TGTGCCAGCACCATCATGACAGGCATGAACACTGAAGCTTTCTTT. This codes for CASTIMTGMNTEAFF. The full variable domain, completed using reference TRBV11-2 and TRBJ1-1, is EAGVAQSPRYKIIEKRQSVAFWCNPISGHATLYWYQQILGQGPKLLIQFQNNGVVDDSQLPKDRFSAERLKGVDSTLKIQPAKLEDSAVYLCASTIMTGMNTEAFFGQGTRLTVV.

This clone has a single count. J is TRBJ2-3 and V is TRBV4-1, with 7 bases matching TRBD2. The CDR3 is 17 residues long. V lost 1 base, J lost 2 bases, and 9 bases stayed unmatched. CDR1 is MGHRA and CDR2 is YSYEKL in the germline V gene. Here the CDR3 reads CASSQVRAGSLTDTQYF. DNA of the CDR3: TGCGCCAGCAGCCAAGTTAGAGCGGGGAGCCTCACAGATACGCAGTATTTT.

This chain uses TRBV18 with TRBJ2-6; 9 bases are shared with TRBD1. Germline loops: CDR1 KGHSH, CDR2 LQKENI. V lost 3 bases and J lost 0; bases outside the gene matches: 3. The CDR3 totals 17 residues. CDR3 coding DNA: TGTGCCAGCTCACCTGGACAGGGGACCTCTGGGGCCAACGTCCTGACTTTC. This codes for CASSPGQGTSGANVLTF. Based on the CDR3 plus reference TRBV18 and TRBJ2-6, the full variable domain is NAGVMQNPRHLVRRRGQEARLRCSPMKGHSHVYWYRQLPEEGLKFMVYLQKENIIDESGMPKERFSAEFPKEGPSILRIQQVVRGDSAAYFCASSPGQGTSGANVLTFGAGSRLTVL.

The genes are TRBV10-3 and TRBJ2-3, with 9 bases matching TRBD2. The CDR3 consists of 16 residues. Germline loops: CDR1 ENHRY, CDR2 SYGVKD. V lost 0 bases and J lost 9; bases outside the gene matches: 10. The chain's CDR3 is CAISESSGGGAWTQYF. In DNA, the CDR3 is TGTGCCATCAGTGAGTCGTCGGGCGGGGGGGCCTGGACGCAGTATTTT.

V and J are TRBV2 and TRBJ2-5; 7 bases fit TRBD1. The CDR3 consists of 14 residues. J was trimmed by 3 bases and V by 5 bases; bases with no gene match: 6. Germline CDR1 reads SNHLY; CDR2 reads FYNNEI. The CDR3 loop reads CASSWDSSKETQYF. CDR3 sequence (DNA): TGTGCCAGCAGTTGGGACAGCAGCAAAGAGACCCAGTACTTC.

The CDR3 DNA is TGCGCCAGCAGCCCGAGGCCTGGATCGGAATATTTT. This sequence encodes CASSPRPGSEYF. The chain recombines TRBV4-1 with TRBJ2-3; no reliable D call. V was cut by 4 bases and J by 15 bases, with 17 bases left in between. This CDR3 has 12 amino acids. CDR1 and CDR2 (germline): MGHRA, YSYEKL.

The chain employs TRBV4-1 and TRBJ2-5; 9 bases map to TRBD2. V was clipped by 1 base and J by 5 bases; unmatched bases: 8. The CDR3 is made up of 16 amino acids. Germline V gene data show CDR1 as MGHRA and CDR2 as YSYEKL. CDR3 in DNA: TGCGCCAGCAGCCAAGCGGGGAGCGGGGGGTTTGAGACCCAGTACTTC. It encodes CASSQAGSGGFETQYF.

CDR3 coding DNA: TGTGCCACCAGTGATCCATGCCATAGCCCATTACAGGTCCTTCGGTACGAGCAGTACTTC. It is translated as CATSDPCHSPLQVLRYEQYF. This chain uses TRBV24-1 with TRBJ2-7; the D gene is possibly TRBD1 (5 bases). The CDR3 sequence is 20 residues long. The V end lost 3 bases, the J end lost 4 bases, and 30 bases lay between the germline ends. Germline CDR1 is KGHDR and CDR2 is SFDVKD.

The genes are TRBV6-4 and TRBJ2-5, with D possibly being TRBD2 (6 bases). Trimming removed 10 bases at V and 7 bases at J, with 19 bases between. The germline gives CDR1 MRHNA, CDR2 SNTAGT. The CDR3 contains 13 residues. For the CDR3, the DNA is TGTGCCATCACCTCGAACGTGGAGGGGACCCAGTACTTC. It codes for CAITSNVEGTQYF.

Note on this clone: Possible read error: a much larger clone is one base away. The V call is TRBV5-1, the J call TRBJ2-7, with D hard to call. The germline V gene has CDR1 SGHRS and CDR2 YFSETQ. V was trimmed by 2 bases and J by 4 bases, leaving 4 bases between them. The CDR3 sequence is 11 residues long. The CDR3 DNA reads TGCGCCAGCAGCTTCGGGTACGAGCAGTACTTC. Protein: CASSFGYEQYF.

This CDR3 is CATSDQAGYTF. The CDR3 DNA reads as TGTGCCACCAGTGATCAAGCTGGCTACACCTTC. V and J are TRBV24-1 and TRBJ1-2; D gene ambiguous. The CDR3 consists of 11 residues. Trimming left V 3 bases short and J 7 bases short, with 5 bases between. The germline CDR1 and CDR2 sequences are KGHDR and SFDVKD.

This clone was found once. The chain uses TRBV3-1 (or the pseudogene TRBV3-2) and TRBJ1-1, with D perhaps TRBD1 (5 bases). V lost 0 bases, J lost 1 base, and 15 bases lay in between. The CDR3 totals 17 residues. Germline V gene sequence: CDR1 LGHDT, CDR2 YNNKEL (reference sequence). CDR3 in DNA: TGTGCCAGCAGCCAAGAGTTAGGTACCGGGGGGAACACTGAAGCTTTCTTT. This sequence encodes CASSQELGTGGNTEAFF.